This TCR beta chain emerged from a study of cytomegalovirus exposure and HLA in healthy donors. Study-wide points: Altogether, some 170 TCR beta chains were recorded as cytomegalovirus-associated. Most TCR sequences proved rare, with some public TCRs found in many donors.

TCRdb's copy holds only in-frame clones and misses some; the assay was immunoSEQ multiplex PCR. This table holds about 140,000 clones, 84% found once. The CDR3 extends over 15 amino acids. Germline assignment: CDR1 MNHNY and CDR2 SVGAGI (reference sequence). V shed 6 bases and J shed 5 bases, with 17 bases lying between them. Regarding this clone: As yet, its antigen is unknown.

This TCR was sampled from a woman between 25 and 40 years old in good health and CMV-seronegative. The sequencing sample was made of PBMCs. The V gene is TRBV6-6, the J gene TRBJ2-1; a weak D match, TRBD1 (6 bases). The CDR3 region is CASRTPGVRNNEQFF. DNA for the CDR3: TGTGCCAGCAGGACTCCAGGGGTACGGAACAATGAGCAGTTCTTC.